This TCR beta chain was retrieved from a study of siplizumab effects on memory and regulatory T cells. General observations from the study: No functional test confirmed suppression by proliferating siplizumab-culture Tregs. Naive T cells looked more diverse than memory cells and looked like major alloresponse contributors. Unstimulated subset assignment was obtained for only a minor fraction of alloreactive clones.

Details on this clone: Its cognate antigen is unknown.

Clones were sequenced by immunoSEQ multiplex PCR, and TCRdb holds only the in-frame ones, with some missing. The sample records about 80,000 clones, over 90% being singletons. V lost 3 bases and J lost 3, with 12 bases in between. The CDR3 consists of 14 residues. The germline gives CDR1 MNHNY, CDR2 SVGAGI (reference sequence). The rearrangement links TRBV6-6 to TRBJ2-7; no clear D gene. The material sequenced was CD8+ T cells sorted from blood. The clonotype was recovered from a human donor in good health. The CDR3 here is CASSYGRGYYEQYF. The CDR3 nucleotides read TGTGCCAGCAGTTATGGACGCGGATACTACGAGCAGTACTTC.